This record covers a single TCR beta chain. The sample belongs to a study of OX40 agonist ivuxolimab in advanced cancers. Across the whole study: Partial responses were seen in three patients, one with hepatocellular carcinoma and two with cutaneous melanoma.

Data came from immunoSEQ multiplex PCR; TCRdb stores just in-frame clones and leaves some out. The profile shows under 85,000 clones, over 75% of them singletons. No patient had autoimmune disease or received systemic immunosuppression. The sample here was CD4+ or CD8+ T cells sorted from blood, taken in a trial of the OX40 agonist ivuxolimab. This TCR derives from an adult with an advanced solid tumor such as melanoma, head and neck, liver or kidney cancer.

In DNA form, the CDR3 reads TGTGCCAGTAGTCTATCAGGGGGCAACAATGAGCAGTTCTTC. It translates to CASSLSGGNNEQFF. This chain joins TRBV19 and TRBJ2-1; TRBD1 matches 8 bases. The ends lost 5 bases at V and 5 bases at J; junction bases unmatched: 5. This CDR3 is 14 amino acids long. The germline gives CDR1 LNHDA, CDR2 SQIVND (reference sequence).